This T cell receptor beta chain was recovered during a study of tumor-infiltrating lymphocytes in primary liver carcinoma. Study-level information: The tumors, T1-T3 N0M0 lesions, were about 4.2 to 11 cm across. Productive TCRbeta reads per sample were roughly 3.65 to 8 million, not differing by tissue.

A word on this clonotype: Its antigen is still unknown. One junction end does not reproduce the germline sequence, and a read error may be involved.

From 500 to 600 ng of total RNA, TCR beta-specific cDNA was reverse-transcribed using a constant-region primer. Libraries of TCR beta came from three nested multiplex PCR rounds with slightly modified ARM-PCR. The opening two PCR rounds, around 11 cycles each, paired TRBV1-TRBV30 forward primers with a C-beta reverse primer. One entry per CDR3 protein results from TCRdb running MiXCR on the multiplex PCR reads. The sample has some 200,000 distinct CDR3 sequences, less than 75% seen once. Blood RNA was derived from unsorted whole blood, and germline DNA was extracted too. This CDR3 has 16 amino acids. The V gene's germline CDR1 is LGHNT and CDR2 FRNRAP. Study results and limitations: Tumors significantly exceeded blood in top-250-clone fraction (p = 0.039). No comparison of CD4+ and CD8+ repertoires was made, since the samples were bulk unsorted.

The TCR was taken from a woman aged 60 to 75 with primary liver carcinoma and hepatitis B virus infection. V gene TRBV12-5 combines with J gene TRBJ1-1; TRBD1 aligns across 11 bases. Sequencing used peripheral blood. The CDR3 spells CATGLNLGQGASEAFF. Here the CDR3 DNA reads TGTGCTACTGGTTTGAACCTAGGACAGGGGGCGTCGGAAGCTTTCTTT.